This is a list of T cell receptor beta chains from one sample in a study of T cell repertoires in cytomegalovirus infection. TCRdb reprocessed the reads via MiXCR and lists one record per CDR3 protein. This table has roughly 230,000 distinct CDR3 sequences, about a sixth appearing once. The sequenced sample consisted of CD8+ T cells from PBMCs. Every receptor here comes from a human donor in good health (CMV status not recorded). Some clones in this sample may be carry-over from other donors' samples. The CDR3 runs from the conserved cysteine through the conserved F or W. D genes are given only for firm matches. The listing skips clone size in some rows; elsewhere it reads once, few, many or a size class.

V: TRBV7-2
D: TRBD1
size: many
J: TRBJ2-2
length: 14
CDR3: CASSLQGDTGELFF
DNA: TGTGCCAGCAGCTTACAGGGGGACACCGGGGAGCTGTTTTTT

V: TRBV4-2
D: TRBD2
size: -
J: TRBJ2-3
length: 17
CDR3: CASSQDLASGLTDTQYF
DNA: TGTGCCAGCAGCCAAGATCTGGCTAGCGGTCTAACAGATACGCAGTATTTT

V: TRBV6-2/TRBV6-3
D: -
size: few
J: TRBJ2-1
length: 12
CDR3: CASSYGANEQFF
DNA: TGTGCCAGCAGTTACGGGGCTAATGAGCAGTTCTTC

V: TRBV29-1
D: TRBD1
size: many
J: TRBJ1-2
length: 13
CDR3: CSDYRGPNYGYTF
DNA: TGCAGCGACTACAGGGGCCCCAACTATGGCTACACCTTC

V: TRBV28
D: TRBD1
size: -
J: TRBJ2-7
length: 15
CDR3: CASSTLGTGTYEQYF
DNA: TGTGCCAGCAGCACCCTCGGGACAGGGACCTACGAGCAGTACTTC

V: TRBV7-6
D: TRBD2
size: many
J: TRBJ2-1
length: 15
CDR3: CASSLGTSGGGEQFF
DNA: TGTGCCAGCAGCTTAGGGACTAGCGGGGGGGGCGAGCAGTTCTTC

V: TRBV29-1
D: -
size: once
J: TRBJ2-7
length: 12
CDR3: CSPRDSSCEQYF
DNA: TGCAGCCCCCGGGACTCCTCCTGCGAGCAGTACTTC

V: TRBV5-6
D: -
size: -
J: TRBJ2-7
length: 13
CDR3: CASSLAGVYEQYF
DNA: TGTGCCAGCAGCTTGGCGGGGGTCTACGAGCAGTACTTC

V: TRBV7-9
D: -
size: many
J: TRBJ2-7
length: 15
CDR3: CASSLEGGSSYEQYF
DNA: TGTGCCAGCAGCTTAGAAGGCGGATCCTCCTACGAGCAGTACTTC

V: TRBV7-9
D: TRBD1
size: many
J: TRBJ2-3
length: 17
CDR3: CASSLDRGRMGTDTQYF
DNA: TGTGCCAGCAGCTTGGACAGGGGGCGGATGGGCACAGATACGCAGTATTTT

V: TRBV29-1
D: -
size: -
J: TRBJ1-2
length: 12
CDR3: CSVDEGTQGYTF
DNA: TGCAGCGTTGATGAGGGTACGCAGGGCTACACCTTC

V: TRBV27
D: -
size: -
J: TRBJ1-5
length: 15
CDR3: CASRDSGGSNQPQHF
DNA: TGTGCCAGCAGGGATTCGGGGGGGAGCAATCAGCCCCAGCATTTT

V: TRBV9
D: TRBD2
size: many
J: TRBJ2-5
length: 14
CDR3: CASSPPAGRKTQYF
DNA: TGTGCCAGCAGCCCCCCAGCGGGGCGGAAGACCCAGTACTTC

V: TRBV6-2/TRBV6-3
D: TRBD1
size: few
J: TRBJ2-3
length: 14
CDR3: CASILPTGSDTQYF
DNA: TGTGCCAGCATCCTACCGACAGGGTCAGATACGCAGTATTTT

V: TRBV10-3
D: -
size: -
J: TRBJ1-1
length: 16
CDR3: CAISESLRGGNTEAFF
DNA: TGTGCCATCAGTGAGTCTTTAAGGGGTGGAAACACTGAAGCTTTCTTT

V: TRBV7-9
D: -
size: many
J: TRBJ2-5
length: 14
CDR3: CATSSDGLQETQYF
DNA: TGTGCCACCAGCTCTGATGGACTGCAAGAGACCCAGTACTTC

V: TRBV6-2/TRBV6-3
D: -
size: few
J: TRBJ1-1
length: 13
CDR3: CASSSRVNTEAFF
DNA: TGTGCCAGCAGTTCCAGGGTGAACACTGAAGCTTTCTTT

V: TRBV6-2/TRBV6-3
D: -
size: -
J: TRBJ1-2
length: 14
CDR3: CASSYSWGLDGYTF
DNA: TGTGCCAGCAGTTACTCATGGGGGTTGGATGGCTACACCTTC

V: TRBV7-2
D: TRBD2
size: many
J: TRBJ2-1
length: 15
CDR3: CASRDGLAGANEQFF
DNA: TGTGCCAGCAGAGATGGACTAGCGGGGGCTAATGAGCAGTTCTTC

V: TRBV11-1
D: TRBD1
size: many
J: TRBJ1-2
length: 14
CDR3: CASSVGDSFYGYTF
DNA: TGTGCCAGCAGTGTCGGGGACAGCTTCTATGGCTACACCTTC

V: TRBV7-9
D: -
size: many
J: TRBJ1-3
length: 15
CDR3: CASSVSIRSGNTIYF
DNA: TGTGCCAGCAGCGTGAGCATACGCTCTGGAAACACCATATATTTT

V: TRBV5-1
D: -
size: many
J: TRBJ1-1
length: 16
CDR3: CASSFSQSGANTEAFF
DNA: TGCGCCAGCAGCTTCAGTCAATCAGGGGCCAACACTGAAGCTTTCTTT

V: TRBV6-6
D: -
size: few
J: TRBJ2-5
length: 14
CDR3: CASRLLVGEETQYF
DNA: TGTGCCAGCAGACTACTAGTCGGAGAAGAGACCCAGTACTTC

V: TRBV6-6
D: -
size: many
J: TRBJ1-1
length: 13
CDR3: CASSYSMGTEAFF
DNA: TGTGCCAGCAGTTACTCGATGGGTACTGAAGCTTTCTTT

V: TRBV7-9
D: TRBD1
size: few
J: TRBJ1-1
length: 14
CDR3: CASAAGTGKTEAFF
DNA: TGTGCCAGCGCGGCCGGGACAGGGAAGACTGAAGCTTTCTTT

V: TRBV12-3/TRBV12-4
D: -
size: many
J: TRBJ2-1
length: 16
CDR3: CASSTPGVKGGNEQFF
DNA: TGTGCCAGCAGCACACCGGGAGTCAAGGGGGGCAATGAGCAGTTCTTC

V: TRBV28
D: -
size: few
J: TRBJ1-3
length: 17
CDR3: CASSLHGNLPGGNTIYF
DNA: TGTGCCAGCAGTTTACACGGAAATTTGCCGGGTGGAAACACCATATATTTT

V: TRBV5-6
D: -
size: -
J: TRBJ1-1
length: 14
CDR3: CASEQGRGDTEAFF
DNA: TGTGCCAGCGAACAGGGCCGGGGGGACACTGAAGCTTTCTTT

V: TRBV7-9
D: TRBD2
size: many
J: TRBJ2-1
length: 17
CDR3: CASSPIVGGIFYNEQFF
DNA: TGTGCCAGCAGCCCGATCGTGGGGGGGATTTTCTACAATGAGCAGTTCTTC

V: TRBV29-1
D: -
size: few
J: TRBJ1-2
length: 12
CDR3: CSVDVGGDGYTF
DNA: TGCAGCGTTGATGTTGGAGGGGATGGCTACACCTTC

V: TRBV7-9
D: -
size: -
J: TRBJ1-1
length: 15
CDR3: CASSDGQSLNTEAFF
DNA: TGTGCCAGCAGCGATGGACAGAGCCTGAACACTGAAGCTTTCTTT

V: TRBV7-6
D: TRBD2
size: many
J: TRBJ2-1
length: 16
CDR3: CASSGGPSGGFDEQFF
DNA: TGTGCCAGCAGCGGGGGCCCTAGCGGGGGGTTCGATGAGCAGTTCTTC

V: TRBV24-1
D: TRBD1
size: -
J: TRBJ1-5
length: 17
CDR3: CATSDKDRGSGNQPQHF
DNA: TGTGCCACCAGTGACAAGGACAGGGGATCAGGCAATCAGCCCCAGCATTTT

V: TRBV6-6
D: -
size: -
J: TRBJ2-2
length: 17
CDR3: CASSYTTSPGSSGELFF
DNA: TGTGCCAGCAGTTACACAACTAGTCCGGGGAGCTCCGGGGAGCTGTTTTTT

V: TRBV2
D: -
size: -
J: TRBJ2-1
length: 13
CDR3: CASSAVGGYEQFF
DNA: TGTGCCAGCAGCGCCGTGGGGGGCTACGAGCAGTTCTTC

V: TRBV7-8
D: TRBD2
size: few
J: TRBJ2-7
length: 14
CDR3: CASSNERGSYEQYF
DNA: TGTGCCAGCAGTAACGAGCGGGGCTCCTACGAGCAGTACTTC

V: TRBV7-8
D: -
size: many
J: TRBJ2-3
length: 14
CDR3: CASSSQRFTDTQYF
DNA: TGTGCCAGCAGCTCCCAGCGTTTCACAGATACGCAGTATTTT

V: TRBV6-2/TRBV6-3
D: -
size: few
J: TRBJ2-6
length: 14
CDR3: CASSFEGGANVLTF
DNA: TGTGCCAGCAGCTTCGAGGGAGGGGCCAACGTCCTGACTTTC

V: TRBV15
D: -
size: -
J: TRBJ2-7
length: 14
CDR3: CATSRVSSSYEQYF
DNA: TGTGCCACCAGCAGAGTTAGCAGCTCCTACGAGCAGTACTTC

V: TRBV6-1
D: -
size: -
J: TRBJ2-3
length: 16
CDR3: CASSYDGGGHADTQYF
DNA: TGTGCCAGCAGTTATGATGGGGGGGGGCATGCAGATACGCAGTATTTT

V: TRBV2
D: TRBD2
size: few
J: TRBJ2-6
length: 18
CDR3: CASRTPSGGDSGANVLTF
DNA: TGTGCCAGCAGGACCCCTAGCGGGGGGGACTCTGGGGCCAACGTCCTGACTTTC

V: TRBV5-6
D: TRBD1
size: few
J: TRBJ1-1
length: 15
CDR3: CASSDGDRVNTEAFF
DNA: TGTGCCAGCAGCGATGGGGACAGGGTGAACACTGAAGCTTTCTTT

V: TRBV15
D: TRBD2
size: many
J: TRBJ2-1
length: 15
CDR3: CATSGLAGGHNEQFF
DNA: TGTGCCACCAGCGGGCTAGCGGGGGGACACAATGAGCAGTTCTTC

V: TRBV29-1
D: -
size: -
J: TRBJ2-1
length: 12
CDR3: CSLQTAYNEQFF
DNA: TGCAGCCTCCAGACAGCCTACAATGAGCAGTTCTTC

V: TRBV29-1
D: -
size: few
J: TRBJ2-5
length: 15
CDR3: CSVEEIGTPEGTQYF
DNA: TGCAGCGTTGAAGAGATAGGGACTCCTGAGGGGACCCAGTACTTC

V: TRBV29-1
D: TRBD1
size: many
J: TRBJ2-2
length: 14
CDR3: CSVEQGASTGELFF
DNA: TGCAGCGTTGAACAGGGGGCGAGCACCGGGGAGCTGTTTTTT

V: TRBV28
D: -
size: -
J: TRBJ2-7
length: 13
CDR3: CASSLRSLRGQYF
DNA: TGTGCCAGCAGTTTACGGAGCTTGAGAGGGCAGTACTTC

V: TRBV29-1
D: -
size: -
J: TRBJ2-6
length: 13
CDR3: CSVVESGANVLTF
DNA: TGCAGCGTTGTAGAGTCTGGGGCCAACGTCCTGACTTTC

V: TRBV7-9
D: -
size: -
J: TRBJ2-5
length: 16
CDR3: CASSLNVGQPQETQYF
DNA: TGTGCCAGCAGCTTAAATGTGGGACAACCCCAAGAGACCCAGTACTTC

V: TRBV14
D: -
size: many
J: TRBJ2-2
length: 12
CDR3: CASSQGGGELFF
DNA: TGTGCCAGCAGCCAAGGAGGCGGGGAGCTGTTTTTT

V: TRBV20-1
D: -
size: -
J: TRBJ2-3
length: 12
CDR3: CSAREGGATQYF
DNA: TGCAGTGCTAGAGAAGGGGGGGCCACGCAGTATTTT

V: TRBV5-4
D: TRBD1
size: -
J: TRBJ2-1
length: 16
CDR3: CASSLPPGQGWNEQFF
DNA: TGTGCCAGCAGCTTGCCTCCGGGACAGGGATGGAATGAGCAGTTCTTC

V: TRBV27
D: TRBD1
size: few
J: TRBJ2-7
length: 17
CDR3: CASRALQGAGFPYEQYF
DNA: TGTGCCAGCAGGGCCCTACAGGGGGCCGGATTCCCCTACGAGCAGTACTTC